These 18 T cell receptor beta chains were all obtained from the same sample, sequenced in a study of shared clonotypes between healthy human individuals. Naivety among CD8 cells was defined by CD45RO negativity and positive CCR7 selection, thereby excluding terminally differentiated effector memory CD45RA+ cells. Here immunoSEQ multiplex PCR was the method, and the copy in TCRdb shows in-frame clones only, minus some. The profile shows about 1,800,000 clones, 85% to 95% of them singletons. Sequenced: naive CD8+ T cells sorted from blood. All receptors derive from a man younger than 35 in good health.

The CDR3 bases are TGCGCCAGCAGCCAAGAAGGGACGGGAGGGATTCAATGGGAGCAGTTCTTC. Translated: CASSQEGTGGIQWEQFF. The chain links TRBV4-3 to TRBJ2-1; 8 bases match TRBD2. This CDR3 has 17 amino acids. Losses at the gene ends were 0 bases for V and 10 bases for J; bases not matched to a gene: 14. Germline lookup yields CDR1 LGHNA and CDR2 YSLEER.

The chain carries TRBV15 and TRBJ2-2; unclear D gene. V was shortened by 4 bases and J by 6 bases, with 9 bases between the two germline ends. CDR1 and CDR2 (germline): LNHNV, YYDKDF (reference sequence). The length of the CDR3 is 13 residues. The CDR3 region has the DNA TGTGCCACCAGCACAACTGAGGCCGGGGAGCTGTTTTTT. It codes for CATSTTEAGELFF.

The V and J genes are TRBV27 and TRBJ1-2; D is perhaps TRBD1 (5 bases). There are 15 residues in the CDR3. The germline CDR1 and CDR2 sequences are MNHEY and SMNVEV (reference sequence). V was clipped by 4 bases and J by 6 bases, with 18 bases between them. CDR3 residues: CASSSSPGGFHGYTF. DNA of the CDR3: TGTGCCAGCAGTTCCTCCCCCGGGGGGTTTCATGGCTACACCTTC.

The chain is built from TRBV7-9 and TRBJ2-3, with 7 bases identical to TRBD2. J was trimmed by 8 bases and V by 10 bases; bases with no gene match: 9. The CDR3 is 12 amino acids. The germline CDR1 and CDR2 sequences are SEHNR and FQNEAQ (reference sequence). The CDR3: CATGLGSGTQYF. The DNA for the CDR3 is TGTGCCACAGGACTAGGATCGGGTACGCAGTATTTT. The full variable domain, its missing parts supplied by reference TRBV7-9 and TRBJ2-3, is DTGVSQNPRHKITKRGQNVTFRCDPISEHNRLYWYRQTLGQGPEFLTYFQNEAQLEKSRLLSDRFSAERPKGSFSTLEIQRTEQGDSAMYLCATGLGSGTQYFGPGTRLTVL.

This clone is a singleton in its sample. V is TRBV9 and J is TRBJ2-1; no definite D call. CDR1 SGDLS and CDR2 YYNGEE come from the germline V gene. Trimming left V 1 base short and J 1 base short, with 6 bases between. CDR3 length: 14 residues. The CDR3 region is CASSVSDSYNEQFF. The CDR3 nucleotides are TGTGCCAGCAGCGTAAGTGATTCCTACAATGAGCAGTTCTTC.

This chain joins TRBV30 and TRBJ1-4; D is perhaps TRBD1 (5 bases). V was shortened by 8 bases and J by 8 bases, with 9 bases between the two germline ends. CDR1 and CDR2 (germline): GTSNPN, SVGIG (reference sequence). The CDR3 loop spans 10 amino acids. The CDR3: CAEGSEKLFF. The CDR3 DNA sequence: TGTGCCGAGGGGTCGGAAAAACTGTTTTTT.

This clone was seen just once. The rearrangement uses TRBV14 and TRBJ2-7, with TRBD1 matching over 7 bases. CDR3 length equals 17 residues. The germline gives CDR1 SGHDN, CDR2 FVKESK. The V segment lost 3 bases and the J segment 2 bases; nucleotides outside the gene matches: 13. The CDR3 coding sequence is TGTGCCAGCAGCCATAGCGAAACAGGGGTTGGAGCCTACGAGCAGTACTTC. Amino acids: CASSHSETGVGAYEQYF.

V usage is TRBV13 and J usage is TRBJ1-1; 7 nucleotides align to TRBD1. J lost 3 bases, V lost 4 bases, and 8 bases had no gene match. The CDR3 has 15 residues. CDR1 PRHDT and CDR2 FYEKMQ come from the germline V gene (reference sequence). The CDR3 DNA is TGTGCCAGCAGCTCCCGACAGGGTGCGGACACTGAAGCTTTCTTT. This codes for CASSSRQGADTEAFF.

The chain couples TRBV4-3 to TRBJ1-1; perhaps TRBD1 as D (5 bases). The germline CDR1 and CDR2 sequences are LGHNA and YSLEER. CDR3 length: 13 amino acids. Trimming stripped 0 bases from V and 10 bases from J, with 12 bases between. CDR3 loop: CASSQDIEGRAFF. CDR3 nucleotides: TGCGCCAGCAGCCAAGATATAGAGGGGAGAGCTTTCTTT.

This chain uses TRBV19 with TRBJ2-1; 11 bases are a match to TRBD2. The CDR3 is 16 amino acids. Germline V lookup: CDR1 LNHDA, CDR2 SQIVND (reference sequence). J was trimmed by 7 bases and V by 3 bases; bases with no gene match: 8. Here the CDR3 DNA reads TGTGCCAGTAGTATTCAGACTAGCGGGGTAGAGAATGAGCAGTTCTTC. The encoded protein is CASSIQTSGVENEQFF. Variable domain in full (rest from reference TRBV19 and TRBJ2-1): DGGITQSPKYLFRKEGQNVTLSCEQNLNHDAMYWYRQDPGQGLRLIYYSQIVNDFQKGDIAEGYSVSREKKESFPLTVTSAQKNPTAFYLCASSIQTSGVENEQFFGPGTRLTVL.

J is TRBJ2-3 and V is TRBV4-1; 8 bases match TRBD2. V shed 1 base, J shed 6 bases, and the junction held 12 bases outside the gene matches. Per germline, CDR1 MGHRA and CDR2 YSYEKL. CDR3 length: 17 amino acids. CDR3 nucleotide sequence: TGCGCCAGCAGCCAAGTTCAATCGGTAGGCGGGAGGGATACGCAGTATTTT. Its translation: CASSQVQSVGGRDTQYF.

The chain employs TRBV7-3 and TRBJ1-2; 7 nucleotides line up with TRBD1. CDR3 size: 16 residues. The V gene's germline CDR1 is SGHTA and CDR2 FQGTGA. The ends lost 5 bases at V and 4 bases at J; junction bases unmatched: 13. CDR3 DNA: TGTGCCAGCAGCCCCACCCATAGGGACAGTGCCTATGGCTACACCTTC. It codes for CASSPTHRDSAYGYTF. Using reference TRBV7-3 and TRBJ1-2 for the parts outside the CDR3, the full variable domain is GAGVSQTPSNKVTEKGKYVELRCDPISGHTALYWYRQSLGQGPEFLIYFQGTGAADDSGLPNDRFFAVRPEGSVSTLKIQRTERGDSAVYLCASSPTHRDSAYGYTFGSGTRLTVV.

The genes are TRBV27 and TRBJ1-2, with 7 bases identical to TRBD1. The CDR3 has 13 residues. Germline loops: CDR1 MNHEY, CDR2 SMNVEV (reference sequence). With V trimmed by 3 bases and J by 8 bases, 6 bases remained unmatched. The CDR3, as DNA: TGTGCCAGCAGTTTGGTCAGGGGGTACGGCTACACCTTC. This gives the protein CASSLVRGYGYTF.

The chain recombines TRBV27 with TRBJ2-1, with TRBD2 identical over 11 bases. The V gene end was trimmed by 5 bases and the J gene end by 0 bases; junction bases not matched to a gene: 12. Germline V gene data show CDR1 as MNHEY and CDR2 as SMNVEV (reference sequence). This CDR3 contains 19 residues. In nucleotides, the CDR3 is TGTGCCAGCAGTCCATGGGGACTAGCGGTTCGGAGCTCCTACAATGAGCAGTTCTTC. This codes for CASSPWGLAVRSSYNEQFF.

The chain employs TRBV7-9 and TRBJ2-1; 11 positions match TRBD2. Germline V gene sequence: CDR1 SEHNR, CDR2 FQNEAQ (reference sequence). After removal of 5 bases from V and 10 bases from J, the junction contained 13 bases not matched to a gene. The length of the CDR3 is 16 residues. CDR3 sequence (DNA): TGTGCCAGCAGCCCACATAGCGGGAGGGTTCAATTGGAGCAGTTCTTC. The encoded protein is CASSPHSGRVQLEQFF.

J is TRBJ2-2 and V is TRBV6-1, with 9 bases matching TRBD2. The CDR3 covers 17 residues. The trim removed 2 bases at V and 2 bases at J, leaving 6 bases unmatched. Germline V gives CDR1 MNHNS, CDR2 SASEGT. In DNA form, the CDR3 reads TGTGCCAGCAGTGAAATGTGGCGGGAGGGAAACACCGGGGAGCTGTTTTTT. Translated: CASSEMWREGNTGELFF.

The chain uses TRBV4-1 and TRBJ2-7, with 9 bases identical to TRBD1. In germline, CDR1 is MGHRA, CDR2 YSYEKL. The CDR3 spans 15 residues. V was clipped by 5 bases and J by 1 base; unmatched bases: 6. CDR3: CASSALGQGSYEQYF. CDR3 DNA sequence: TGCGCCAGCAGCGCCCTTGGACAGGGGTCCTACGAGCAGTACTTC.

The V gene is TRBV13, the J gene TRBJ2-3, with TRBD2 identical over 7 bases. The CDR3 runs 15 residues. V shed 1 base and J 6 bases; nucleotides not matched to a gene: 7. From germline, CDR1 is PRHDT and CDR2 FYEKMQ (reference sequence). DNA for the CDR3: TGTGCCAGCAGCTTAGCGGGGGGTGGAATGGATACGCAGTATTTT. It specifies CASSLAGGGMDTQYF.